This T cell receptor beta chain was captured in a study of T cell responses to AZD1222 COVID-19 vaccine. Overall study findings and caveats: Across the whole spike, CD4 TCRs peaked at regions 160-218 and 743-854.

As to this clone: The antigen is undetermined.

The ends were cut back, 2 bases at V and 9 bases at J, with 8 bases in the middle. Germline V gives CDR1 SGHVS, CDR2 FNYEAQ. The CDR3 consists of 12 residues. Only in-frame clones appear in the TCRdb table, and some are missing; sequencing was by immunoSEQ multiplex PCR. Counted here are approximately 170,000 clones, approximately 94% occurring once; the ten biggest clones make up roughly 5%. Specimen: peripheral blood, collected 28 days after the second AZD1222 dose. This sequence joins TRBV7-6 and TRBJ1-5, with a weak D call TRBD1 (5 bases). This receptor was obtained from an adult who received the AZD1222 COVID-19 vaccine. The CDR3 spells CASSLPGRPQHF. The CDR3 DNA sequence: TGTGCCAGCAGCTTACCGGGACGGCCCCAGCATTTT.